A single sample gave rise to the 3 T cell receptor beta chains below, sequenced in a study of T cell clonality in common variable immunodeficiency. The repertoire was sequenced with immunoSEQ multiplex PCR; TCRdb's copy has only in-frame clones and lacks some. The specimen has about 39,000 clones, none found just once. Sequenced input: peripheral blood mononuclear cells. The receptors stem from a person aged 18 to 70 in good health.

This clone was seen many times. Coverage ceases 3 residues before the CDR3 finishes, and the germline J gene fills in the end. V usage is TRBV20-1 and J usage is TRBJ2-7, with 7 bases aligning to TRBD2. The CDR3 is 13 residues long. CDR1 is DFQATT, CDR2 SNEGSKA, per germline (reference sequence). V was pared by 6 bases and J by 4 bases, with 9 bases of the junction left unmatched. The chain's CDR3 is CSAEGGSRYEQYF. The sequenced part of the CDR3 DNA is TGCAGTGCCGAGGGCGGGAGTCGATACGAG.

Many counts were recorded for this clone. CDR3 sequence: CASSQDLAGRYYEQYF. The CDR3 bases that were read are TGCGCCAGCAGCCAAGATCTGGCAGGGCGATACTACGAG. The rearrangement joins TRBV4-1 to TRBJ2-7; D may be TRBD1 (5 bases). The observed sequence ends 3 residues before the CDR3 terminus, with the missing tail filled in from the germline J gene. The CDR3 loop spans 16 amino acids. The germline gives CDR1 MGHRA, CDR2 YSYEKL. V lost 0 bases and J 3 bases, leaving 15 bases between the germline ends.

This clone was seen repeatedly, ten times or more. Read sequence stops 3 residues before the CDR3 end, and the germline J gene provides the missing end. The chain has TRBV11-1 and TRBJ1-1; possibly TRBD1 for D (5 bases). CDR3 size: 12 residues. Germline V CDR1 and CDR2: SGHAT, FQDESV (reference sequence). The CDR3 is CASSSWNREAFF. The sequenced CDR3 bases are TGTGCCAGCAGCTCCTGGAACAGGGAA.